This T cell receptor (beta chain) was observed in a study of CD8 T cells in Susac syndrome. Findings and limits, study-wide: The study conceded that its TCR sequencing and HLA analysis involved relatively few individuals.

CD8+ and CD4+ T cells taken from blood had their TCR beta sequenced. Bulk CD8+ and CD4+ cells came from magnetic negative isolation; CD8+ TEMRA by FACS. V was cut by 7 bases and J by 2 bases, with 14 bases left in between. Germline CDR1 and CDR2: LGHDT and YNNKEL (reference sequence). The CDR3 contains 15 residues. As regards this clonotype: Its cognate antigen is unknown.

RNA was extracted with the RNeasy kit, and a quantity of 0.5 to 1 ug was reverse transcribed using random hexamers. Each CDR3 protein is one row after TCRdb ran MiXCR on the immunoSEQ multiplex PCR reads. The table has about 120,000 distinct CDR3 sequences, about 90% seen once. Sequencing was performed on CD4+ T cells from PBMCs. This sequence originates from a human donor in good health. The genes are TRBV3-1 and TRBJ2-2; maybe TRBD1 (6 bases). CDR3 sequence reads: CASIGTGSNTGELFF. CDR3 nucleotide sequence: TGTGCCAGCATCGGAACAGGGTCCAACACCGGGGAGCTGTTTTTT.